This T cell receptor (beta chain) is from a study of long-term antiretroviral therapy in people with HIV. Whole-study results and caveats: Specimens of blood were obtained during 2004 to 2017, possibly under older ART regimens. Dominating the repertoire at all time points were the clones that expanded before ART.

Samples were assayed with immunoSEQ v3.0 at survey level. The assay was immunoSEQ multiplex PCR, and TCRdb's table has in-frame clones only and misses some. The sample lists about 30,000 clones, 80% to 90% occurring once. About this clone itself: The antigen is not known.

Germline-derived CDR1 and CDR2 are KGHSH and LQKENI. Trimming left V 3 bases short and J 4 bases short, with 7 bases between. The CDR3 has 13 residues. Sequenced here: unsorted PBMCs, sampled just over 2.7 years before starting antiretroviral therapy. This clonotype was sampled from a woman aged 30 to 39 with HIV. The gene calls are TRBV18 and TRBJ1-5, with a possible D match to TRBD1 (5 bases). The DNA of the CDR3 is TGTGCCAGCTCACCGACAGAGAATCAGCCCCAGCATTTT. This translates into CASSPTENQPQHF.